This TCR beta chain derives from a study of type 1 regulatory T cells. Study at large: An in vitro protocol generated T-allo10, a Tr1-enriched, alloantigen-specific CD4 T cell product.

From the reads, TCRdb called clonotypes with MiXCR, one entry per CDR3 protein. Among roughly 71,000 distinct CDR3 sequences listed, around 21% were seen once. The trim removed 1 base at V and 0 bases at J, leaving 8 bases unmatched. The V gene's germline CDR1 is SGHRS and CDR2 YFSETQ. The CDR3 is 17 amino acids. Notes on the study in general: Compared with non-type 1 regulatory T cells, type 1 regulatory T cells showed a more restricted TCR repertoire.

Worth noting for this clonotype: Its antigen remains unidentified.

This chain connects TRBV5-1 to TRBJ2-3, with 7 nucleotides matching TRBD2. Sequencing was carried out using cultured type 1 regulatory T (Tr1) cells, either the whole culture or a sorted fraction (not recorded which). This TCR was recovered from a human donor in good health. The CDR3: CASSLHTSAGSTDTQYF. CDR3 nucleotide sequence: TGCGCCAGCAGCTTGCACACTAGCGCCGGTAGCACAGATACGCAGTATTTT.